This record looks at one T cell receptor beta chain sequence and its context. This clonotype was seen more than once but under ten times. Its specific antigen is unknown. Base quality data are lacking; no much larger clone is found one base away. The data stem from a study of liver allograft versus peripheral blood T cells (TCRdb year 2020). In the study overall: T cell receptor repertoires present within transplanted livers were compared with repertoires in the peripheral blood of liver transplant recipients.

Sequencing relied on an Illumina MiSeq. The raw public reads went through TCRdb reprocessing: fastp at Q25, MiXCR clone calling, in-frame beta chains kept. Rows merge per CDR3 protein into single entries with the most common DNA and genes. This sample lists approximately 9,300 distinct CDR3 sequences; about 18% were detected once. The biggest ten clones account for 1.2% of the sample. In the germline V gene, CDR1 corresponds to MNHEY and CDR2 to SVGAGI. The junction carries 15 bases between V and J, which are trimmed by 7 bases and 5 bases respectively. Taken from cysteine to phenylalanine, the CDR3 has 14 residues. Only the CDR3 part of the read is kept: 42 bases, read in frame from the first base. The full study reports these points: The T cell receptor repertoires within liver allografts were reported to be different from the T cell receptor repertoires detected in peripheral blood.

The origin of this receptor is a human patient who had a liver transplant. Post transplant, some T cells may arise from the graft donor. The chain employs TRBV6-5 and TRBJ1-5, with the D segment identity uncertain. The nucleotide sequence reads as follows: TGTGCCAGCACCTCCCAGGCAGTCGATCAGCCCCAGCATTTT. It is translated as CASTSQAVDQPQHF.